These 30 T cell receptor beta chains originate from one sample sequenced in a study of technical replicates of blood from a handful of donors. Assay used: immunoSEQ multiplex PCR; TCRdb lists only in-frame clones, some missing. In the table there are about 68,000 clones, about 97% of which are singletons. The sample was T cells isolated from PBMCs. These receptors all stem from a human donor in good health.

The chain joins TRBV7-9 to TRBJ2-7; 8 positions agree with TRBD1. The CDR3 runs to 14 residues. Germline loops: CDR1 SEHNR, CDR2 FQNEAQ (reference sequence). V shed 3 bases and J 2 bases; nucleotides not matched to a gene: 3. Here the CDR3 DNA reads TGTGCCAGCAGCTTCGGGACAGGCGCCTACGAGCAGTACTTC. Its translation: CASSFGTGAYEQYF.

V usage is TRBV9 and J usage is TRBJ2-7, with TRBD2 matching 11 bases. V lost 4 bases to trimming and J lost 6 bases; unmatched junction nucleotides: 9. Germline assignment: CDR1 SGDLS and CDR2 YYNGEE. The CDR3 runs 15 residues. CDR3 amino acids: CASSSLAGGTSEQYF. The CDR3 DNA is TGTGCCAGCAGCTCATTAGCGGGAGGGACGAGCGAGCAGTACTTC.

The genes are TRBV6-1 and TRBJ2-5; TRBD2 matches at 12 bases. The CDR3 runs to 16 residues. Trimming took 3 bases from V and 7 from J; bases not matched to a gene: 9. CDR1 is MNHNS, CDR2 SASEGT, per germline. CDR3 residues: CASSEGLAGPPGTQYF. The CDR3 nucleotides read TGTGCCAGCAGTGAGGGACTAGCGGGCCCACCAGGGACCCAGTACTTC.

This clone was observed once. The chain is built from TRBV5-3 and TRBJ2-3, with TRBD2 identical over 12 bases. TRBV5-3 is identified as an open reading frame with a role that is uncertain. CDR3 length: 17 residues. The V gene end was trimmed by 9 bases and the J gene end by 2 bases; junction bases not matched to a gene: 13. The CDR3 nucleotides are TGTGCCATGGTACGACTAGCGGGAGAGGGGTCCACAGATACGCAGTATTTT. Amino acid sequence: CAMVRLAGEGSTDTQYF.

The V gene is TRBV29-1, the J gene TRBJ1-4, with D possibly matching TRBD1 (5 bases). CDR3 length: 12 amino acids. Germline V gene data show CDR1 as SQVTM and CDR2 as ANQGSEA. Trimming took 2 bases from V and 11 from J, leaving 12 bases between them. Written as DNA, the CDR3 is TGCAGCGTTGAACTCGGGGGGTGGAAACTGTTTTTT. Translating gives CSVELGGWKLFF.

J is TRBJ2-7 and V is TRBV9; tentative D call: TRBD2 (6 bases). The V end lost 4 bases, the J end lost 0 bases, and 8 bases lay between the germline ends. Germline CDR1 and CDR2: SGDLS and YYNGEE. The CDR3 totals 13 residues. CDR3 nucleotides: TGTGCCAGCAGCCCGGGGGACTCCTACGAGCAGTACTTC. Translating gives CASSPGDSYEQYF.

The chain uses TRBV4-1 and TRBJ1-2; a weak D match, TRBD1 (5 bases). The length of the CDR3 is 15 residues. Germline CDR1 MGHRA, CDR2 YSYEKL. Between the trimmed V and J ends, which lost 1 base and 4 bases, there was a span of 13 bases. The CDR3 is CASSQGIGQIYGYTF. The CDR3 coding sequence is TGCGCCAGCAGCCAAGGGATCGGACAAATCTATGGCTACACCTTC.

This sequence joins TRBV9 and TRBJ1-1, with 7 positions matching TRBD1. The germline gives CDR1 SGDLS, CDR2 YYNGEE. This CDR3 contains 15 residues. Trimming at V came to 3 bases and at J to 1 base, leaving 6 bases not matched to a gene. The DNA of the CDR3 is TGTGCCAGCAGCGCTGTACAGGGGAGGAACACTGAAGCTTTCTTT. As protein: CASSAVQGRNTEAFF. The full variable domain, completed using reference TRBV9 and TRBJ1-1, is DSGVTQTPKHLITATGQRVTLRCSPRSGDLSVYWYQQSLDQGLQFLIQYYNGEERAKGNILERFSAQQFPDLHSELNLSSLELGDSALYFCASSAVQGRNTEAFFGQGTRLTVV.

The V and J genes are TRBV28 and TRBJ2-5; tentatively, D is TRBD1 (8 bases). V dropped 7 bases and J dropped 5 bases, with 17 bases sitting between them. From germline, CDR1 is MDHEN and CDR2 SYDVKM. The CDR3 totals 14 residues. The chain's CDR3 is CASTPGQGGETQYF. CDR3 DNA: TGTGCCAGCACCCCCGGACAGGGAGGGGAGACCCAGTACTTC.

This clone has just one count. V usage is TRBV10-1 and J usage is TRBJ2-2; no reliable D call. The CDR3 consists of 13 residues. With 4 bases removed from V and 0 bases from J, the gap between germline ends came to 3 bases. Germline-derived CDR1 and CDR2 are WNHNN and SYGVQD (reference sequence). CDR3 sequence: CASSVANTGELFF. DNA for the CDR3: TGCGCCAGCAGTGTAGCGAACACCGGGGAGCTGTTTTTT.

The chain carries TRBV14 and TRBJ2-7, with unresolved D. Trimming cost V 0 bases and J 4 bases, with 7 bases left between them. Germline V CDR1 and CDR2: SGHDN, FVKESK. The CDR3 has 13 amino acids. CDR3 DNA sequence: TGTGCCAGCAGCCAAGAGGCAGTTTACGAGCAGTACTTC. Protein: CASSQEAVYEQYF.

The V call is TRBV7-2, the J call TRBJ2-1; 7 bases line up with TRBD2. Germline CDR1 reads SGHTA; CDR2 reads FQGNSA. The junction had 5 bases not matched to a gene; V was cut back by 4 bases and J by 5 bases. CDR3 size: 14 residues. The CDR3 coding sequence is TGTGCCAGCAGCTCCTTTCTAGCGGACAATGAGCAGTTCTTC. This gives the protein CASSSFLADNEQFF.

This chain connects TRBV27 to TRBJ1-4, with D maybe TRBD1 (5 bases). There are 14 residues in the CDR3. V was trimmed by 1 base and J by 8 bases, leaving 11 bases between them. Germline-derived CDR1 and CDR2 are MNHEY and SMNVEV (reference sequence). The CDR3 loop is CASSLWGEKEKLFF. CDR3 sequence (DNA): TGTGCCAGCAGTTTATGGGGGGAGAAAGAAAAACTGTTTTTT.

This clone has only one observation. The rearrangement uses TRBV10-3 and TRBJ1-1; D gene uncertain. Trimming shortened V by 4 bases and J by 9 bases, and 15 bases separated the two germline ends. This CDR3 spans 13 amino acids. Germline V gives CDR1 ENHRY, CDR2 SYGVKD. CDR3 in amino acids: CAISAREPVKAFF. In DNA form, the CDR3 reads TGTGCCATCAGTGCTCGGGAACCGGTGAAAGCTTTCTTT.

The chain has TRBV7-9 and TRBJ1-1; no clear D. The CDR3 is 11 residues long. V was cut by 1 base and J by 5 bases, with 2 bases left in between. CDR1 is SEHNR, CDR2 FQNEAQ, per germline (reference sequence). The CDR3 DNA sequence: TGTGCCAGCAGCTTAGTAACTGAAGCTTTCTTT. Translation: CASSLVTEAFF.

V is TRBV28 and J is TRBJ2-3; 8 bases fit TRBD2. There are 19 residues in the CDR3. V dropped 8 bases and J dropped 0; count of bases not matched to a gene: 19. Germline assignment: CDR1 MDHEN and CDR2 SYDVKM. The CDR3 DNA sequence: TGTGCCAGCGGCACAGGGTTCAGTTTAGCGGGGCTTAGCACAGATACGCAGTATTTT. It is translated as CASGTGFSLAGLSTDTQYF.

This chain joins TRBV27 and TRBJ2-7, with unresolved D. The CDR3 has 14 residues. The germline CDR1 and CDR2 sequences are MNHEY and SMNVEV (reference sequence). V was cut by 5 bases and J by 3 bases, with 14 bases left in between. This CDR3 is CASSPRDGVYEQYF. The CDR3 region has the DNA TGTGCCAGCAGTCCCCGAGACGGAGTCTACGAGCAGTACTTC.

CDR3 sequence (DNA): TGTGCCAGCAGTTTGGGGCCCACGGGGGAACTGTTTTTT. Translated: CASSLGPTGELFF. V gene TRBV27 combines with J gene TRBJ1-4, with a possible D match to TRBD1 (5 bases). Trimming cost V 3 bases and J 12 bases, with 14 bases left between them. The CDR3 sequence is 13 residues long. CDR1 and CDR2 (germline): MNHEY, SMNVEV (reference sequence).

The V call is TRBV10-3, the J call TRBJ2-3; 8 bases align to TRBD2. Unmatched junction bases numbered 5, after V lost 6 bases and J lost 3 bases. This CDR3 spans 14 amino acids. CDR1 and CDR2 from the germline V gene are ENHRY and SYGVKD. The CDR3 bases are TGTGCCATCAGAACCGGGACTAGGACAGATACGCAGTATTTT. It codes for CAIRTGTRTDTQYF.

The V call is TRBV11-2, the J call TRBJ2-7, with no clear D. CDR1 SGHAT and CDR2 FQNNGV come from the germline V gene. The CDR3 totals 15 residues. V lost 3 bases to trimming and J lost 3 bases, with 15 bases between them. CDR3 nucleotide sequence: TGTGCCAGCAGCTTTCCCAGGTCTTTTATCTACGAGCAGTACTTC. This codes for CASSFPRSFIYEQYF.

V usage is TRBV5-4 and J usage is TRBJ2-7, with 7 positions matching TRBD1. CDR3 length: 13 residues. Germline CDR1 reads SGHNT; CDR2 reads YYREEE (reference sequence). The ends lost 1 base at V and 2 bases at J; junction bases unmatched: 0. The CDR3 nucleotides read TGTGCCAGCAGCTTGCAGGGGGCCTACGAGCAGTACTTC. This translates into CASSLQGAYEQYF.

The chain uses TRBV11-3 and TRBJ1-1; D is undetermined. The V end was cut by 0 bases, the J end by 1 base, with 6 bases between. This CDR3 is built from 14 residues. Germline-derived CDR1 and CDR2 are SGHNT and YENEEA. The CDR3 DNA reads TGTGCCAGCAGCTTAGACAGTGAGAACACTGAAGCTTTCTTT. Its translation is CASSLDSENTEAFF. Using reference TRBV11-3 and TRBJ1-1 for the parts outside the CDR3, the full variable domain is EAGVVQSPRYKIIEKKQPVAFWCNPISGHNTLYWYLQNLGQGPELLIRYENEEAVDDSQLPKDRFSAERLKGVDSTLKIQPAELGDSAVYLCASSLDSENTEAFFGQGTRLTVV.

The V and J genes are TRBV29-1 and TRBJ2-7, with D perhaps TRBD1 (6 bases). CDR1 SQVTM and CDR2 ANQGSEA come from the germline V gene. This CDR3 has 12 amino acids. V lost 4 bases, J lost 0 bases, and 7 bases lay in between. This CDR3 is CSVVGHSYEQYF. CDR3 in DNA: TGCAGCGTTGTGGGACACTCCTACGAGCAGTACTTC.

The rearrangement joins TRBV7-3 to TRBJ2-1; 8 bases line up with TRBD2. V lost 1 base to trimming and J lost 9 bases; unmatched junction nucleotides: 11. The CDR3 runs to 16 residues. Germline assignment: CDR1 SGHTA and CDR2 FQGTGA. The DNA for the CDR3 is TGTGCCAGCAGCTTAAACTCGGGAGGGCGCTCTGGTGAGCAGTTCTTC. It translates to CASSLNSGGRSGEQFF. Looking up the rest from reference TRBV7-3 and TRBJ2-1 gives the full variable domain: GAGVSQTPSNKVTEKGKYVELRCDPISGHTALYWYRQSLGQGPEFLIYFQGTGAADDSGLPNDRFFAVRPEGSVSTLKIQRTERGDSAVYLCASSLNSGGRSGEQFFGPGTRLTVL.

The chain recombines TRBV19 with TRBJ2-7; 10 bases fit TRBD1. Unmatched junction bases numbered 9, after V lost 8 bases and J lost 5 bases. Looked up from germline, CDR1 is LNHDA and CDR2 is SQIVND (reference sequence). The CDR3 is 14 amino acids. This CDR3 reads CASHQTGGGDEQYF. The CDR3 coding sequence is TGTGCCAGTCATCAGACAGGGGGCGGAGACGAGCAGTACTTC.

The J gene is TRBJ2-7, the V gene TRBV28, with TRBD2 identical over 9 bases. V was clipped by 3 bases and J by 2 bases; unmatched bases: 8. The germline CDR1 and CDR2 sequences are MDHEN and SYDVKM. The CDR3 totals 16 residues. The CDR3: CASSLETSGIPYEQYF. CDR3 DNA: TGTGCCAGCAGTTTGGAGACTAGCGGCATACCCTACGAGCAGTACTTC.

CDR3 loop: CASRPETGSSGANVLTF. Here the CDR3 DNA reads TGTGCCAGCAGGCCAGAGACAGGATCCTCTGGGGCCAACGTCCTGACTTTC. The chain has TRBV11-1 and TRBJ2-6; D perhaps matches TRBD1 (6 bases). This CDR3 is 17 amino acids long. V lost 6 bases and J lost 0, with 15 bases in between. The germline CDR1 and CDR2 sequences are SGHAT and FQDESV (reference sequence).

This clone occurred once. The chain combines TRBV10-3 with TRBJ2-1, with D maybe TRBD2 (5 bases). The V and J ends lost 7 bases and 3 bases respectively, with 10 bases between them. Germline CDR1 ENHRY, CDR2 SYGVKD. CDR3 length: 13 residues. CDR3 sequence (DNA): TGTGCCATCATGGACTCACACTACAATGAGCAGTTCTTC. This codes for CAIMDSHYNEQFF.

The chain has TRBV11-2 and TRBJ2-3; 12 bases are a match to TRBD2. Germline-derived CDR1 and CDR2 are SGHAT and FQNNGV. This CDR3 comprises 15 residues. The V and J ends lost 5 bases and 9 bases, in that order; junction bases with no gene match: 9. CDR3 protein: CASSRLAGAPGTQYF. CDR3 nucleotides: TGTGCCAGCAGCCGACTAGCGGGGGCTCCGGGAACGCAGTATTTT.

CDR3 DNA: TGTGCCAGCAGCGCCCGTCCGGAGCGCACAGATACGCAGTATTTT. Translated: CASSARPERTDTQYF. This chain joins TRBV9 and TRBJ2-3; D is ambiguous. V was trimmed by 3 bases and J by 1 base, leaving 12 bases between them. CDR1 is SGDLS, CDR2 YYNGEE, per germline. The CDR3 is made up of 15 amino acids.